The clone carrying this T cell receptor beta chain came up once. Its matching antigen is unknown. These data are taken from a study of T cell responses to AZD1222 COVID-19 vaccine. Libraries were prepared by immunoSEQ multiplex PCR; TCRdb keeps only in-frame clonotypes and omits some of them. The sample has 100,000 to 150,000 clones, over 85% seen once. The germline CDR1 and CDR2 sequences are WSHSY and SAAADI. The CDR3 has 14 residues. Unmatched junction bases numbered 5, after V lost 7 bases and J lost 4 bases. Study results and limitations: Repertoires in all cases were sampled only once the peak T cell response had passed. Among AZD1222 vaccinees, only six were seropositive at baseline. The study found vaccine-associated CD4 TCRs spanning spike, dominant at 160-218 and 743-854. Spike-specific TCRs gained breadth and depth after people received two AZD1222 doses.

The clonotype comes from an adult who received the AZD1222 COVID-19 vaccine. Sequencing was performed on peripheral blood, taken 28 days after the second AZD1222 dose. The J gene is TRBJ2-7, the V gene TRBV10-2; 12 nucleotides agree with TRBD2. CDR3 coding DNA: TGCGCCAGCAACCCGACTAGCGGGAGTTACGAGCAGTACTTC. The encoded protein is CASNPTSGSYEQYF.